This T cell receptor (beta chain) was identified in a study of blood T cell repertoires in COVID-19 (TCRdb year 2020). About the investigation overall: Samples covering the acute and convalescent phases of COVID-19 were provided by collaborators in the United States, Italy and Spain. Deeply sampled blood TCRbeta repertoires from subjects exposed to, actively infected with, or recovered from COVID-19 were included in the dataset. A freely available public database, intended as a resource for researchers studying the immune response to SARS-CoV-2, is where the repertoires were released. Nearly every sample came with metadata listing a de-identified subject ID, COVID-19 status, age in years and sex. The prospective study material was composed of cDNA or gDNA derived from T cells, B-cell-depleted T cells, or PBMCs. Samples were obtained from the ongoing ImmuneRACE study (first 160 participants) and from 950 to 1,500 subjects provided by 6 global collaborators. HLA class I and class II types, where available, came from metadata supplied by the sample provider rather than from assay-based typing. The research as a whole found: Clinical and demographic metadata were provided uncurated, with the amount varying by source and participant.

TCRbeta CDR3 regions were amplified from genomic DNA by means of the immunoSEQ Assay, a bias-controlled multiplex PCR. The paper's processing steps were these. Nucleated cell counts per sample were estimated from amplification of reference gene primers within the assay. To quantify the absolute abundance of each unique TCRbeta CDR3 rearrangement, sequence reads were collapsed and filtered. For each sample, productive Simpson clonality was calculated as the square root of Simpson's diversity index across productive rearrangements. TCRdb provides this immuneACCESS table in a form limited to in-frame rearrangements. Some clones are lacking; in checked studies, under half of them reflect an unresolved V gene, and why the rest are absent is not known. V, J and clone size were drawn from that table, and D and trimming were deduced from the DNA. The sample contains fewer than 180,000 clones, 75% to 90% of them found a single time. The ten top clones hold roughly 2% of the sample.

On this clone itself: Its cognate antigen has yet to be identified. It has no much larger one-base neighbor in the sample; base qualities were not kept.

Each collaborating institution followed its own protocols to collect whole blood in K2EDTA tubes. For TCRbeta analysis, collaborators shipped samples in one of three forms: frozen whole blood, isolated PBMCs, or DNA extracted from either of those sample types. The sample taken for sequencing was peripheral blood. The TCR originated in a man aged 70-80 years with acute or convalescent COVID-19.

The sequenced DNA: TGTGCCAGCAGCCAGGGGCTTTCACCCCTCCACTTT. Its coded protein is CASSQGLSPLHF. The sequence joins TRBV6-5 to TRBJ1-6; TRBD1 is a possible D gene, resting on 6 matching bases. The germline V gene provides CDR1 MNHEY and CDR2 SVGAGI. Including cysteine and phenylalanine, the CDR3 has 12 amino acids. Solely the CDR3 DNA is kept, with 36 bases framed from the first base. Trimming at the junction amounts to 6 bases on V and 9 bases on J, and the germline ends lie 9 bases apart.